These 20 T cell receptor beta chains were all obtained from the same sample, sequenced in a study of vaccination and CD4 T cells after COVID-19. This sample's treatment: approximately nine-day PBMC culture with coronavirus spike peptide pools or control peptides (ViraFEST assay). CD4+ T cells that had been cultured provided DNA sequenced with the Oncomine TCR Beta short-read assay. TCRdb reanalysed the PCR reads using MiXCR and keeps one entry per CDR3 protein. The sample holds 20,000 to 25,000 distinct CDR3 sequences, about half seen once. Antigen specificity for these receptors is unknown. Material for sequencing was CD4+ T cells from blood, cultured in vitro. All receptors come from a human donor who had recovered from COVID-19.

The V call is TRBV7-2, the J call TRBJ2-1; possibly TRBD1 for D (6 bases). The V gene's germline CDR1 is SGHTA and CDR2 FQGNSA. The CDR3 sequence is 15 residues long. V was pared by 2 bases and J by 5 bases, with 13 bases between. CDR3 amino acids: CASSLFGQLDNEQFF. CDR3 coding DNA: TGTGCCAGCAGCTTATTCGGACAGCTCGACAATGAGCAGTTCTTC.

The chain carries TRBV6-5 and TRBJ2-5; 11 nucleotides match TRBD1. The germline gives CDR1 MNHEY, CDR2 SVGAGI. The length of the CDR3 is 16 residues. V shed 0 bases, J shed 4 bases, and the junction held 4 bases outside the gene matches. This CDR3 reads CASSYSGQGARETQYF. As DNA, the CDR3 is TGTGCCAGCAGTTACTCAGGACAGGGGGCTCGAGAGACCCAGTACTTC.

The chain couples TRBV11-2 to TRBJ2-3; 7 nucleotides match TRBD1. V dropped 3 bases and J dropped 6; count of bases not matched to a gene: 6. Per the germline V gene, CDR1 is SGHAT and CDR2 is FQNNGV. The CDR3 is 14 amino acids. The CDR3 reads CASSLGRGPDTQYF. The CDR3 DNA follows: TGTGCCAGCAGCTTGGGAAGGGGGCCTGATACGCAGTATTTT. The entire variable domain, with the rest obtained from reference TRBV11-2 and TRBJ2-3, is as follows: EAGVAQSPRYKIIEKRQSVAFWCNPISGHATLYWYQQILGQGPKLLIQFQNNGVVDDSQLPKDRFSAERLKGVDSTLKIQPAKLEDSAVYLCASSLGRGPDTQYFGPGTRLTVL.

The V and J genes are TRBV7-6 and TRBJ1-6, with a weak D call TRBD1 (5 bases). The V gene lost 0 bases and the J gene lost 5 bases, with 8 bases spanning the gap. Germline V gene sequence: CDR1 SGHVS, CDR2 FNYEAQ. The CDR3 extends over 15 amino acids. The CDR3 DNA sequence: TGTGCCAGCAGCTTAGCTCCAGGGAATAATTCACCCCTCCACTTT. This gives the protein CASSLAPGNNSPLHF.

This clonotype was counted between two and nine times. The genes are TRBV20-1 and TRBJ1-6; D not certain. Germline V CDR1 and CDR2: DFQATT, SNEGSKA (reference sequence). The CDR3 runs 12 residues. Deletions cut 3 bases from V and 6 bases from J, with 6 bases between. CDR3 in DNA: TGCAGTGCTAGTATGCCTAATTCACCCCTCCACTTT. It is translated as CSASMPNSPLHF.

V gene TRBV4-2 combines with J gene TRBJ1-2; D is ambiguous. The CDR3 loop spans 12 amino acids. Trimming left V 2 bases short and J 11 bases short, with 12 bases between. Germline loops: CDR1 LGHNA, CDR2 YNFKEQ. CDR3 sequence (DNA): TGTGCCAGCAGCCAACCGCGTGGATTATACACCTTC. It codes for CASSQPRGLYTF.

This CDR3 is CASSQKGTGQSGYTF. The CDR3 coding sequence is TGTGCCAGCAGTCAAAAAGGGACGGGACAATCTGGCTACACCTTC. The chain has TRBV6-1 and TRBJ1-2; a weak D match, TRBD1 (6 bases). Germline CDR1 MNHNS, CDR2 SASEGT. This CDR3 comprises 15 residues. Trimming took off 5 bases at V and 7 bases at J, with 20 bases between the two ends.

The chain carries TRBV20-1 and TRBJ1-5; D possibly corresponds to TRBD1 (5 bases). The CDR3 is made up of 15 amino acids. The V and J ends lost 5 bases and 7 bases respectively, with 21 bases between them. The germline V gene encodes CDR1 DFQATT and CDR2 SNEGSKA (reference sequence). CDR3 bases: TGCAGTGCTTGGGGTGCAGGGATATCGGGACAGCCCCAGCATTTT. Its protein product is CSAWGAGISGQPQHF.

This clonotype was observed a single time. The genes are TRBV4-2 and TRBJ2-7; either TRBD1 or TRBD2 may supply D (5 bases each). Trimming cost V 4 bases and J 5 bases, with 21 bases left between them. CDR3 size: 16 residues. The V gene's germline CDR1 is LGHNA and CDR2 YNFKEQ. CDR3 DNA: TGTGCCAGCAGCCTCCGTGGTCAAGGGGACCGGAACGAGCAGTACTTC. Translated, it gives CASSLRGQGDRNEQYF.

V and J are TRBV27 and TRBJ2-7, with D uncertain. The CDR3 extends over 13 amino acids. Germline loops: CDR1 MNHEY, CDR2 SMNVEV (reference sequence). The V gene lost 5 bases and the J gene lost 3 bases, with 11 bases spanning the gap. The CDR3 DNA follows: TGTGCCAGCAGTCCCGCCTGGAGCTACGAGCAGTACTTC. This gives the protein CASSPAWSYEQYF.

This chain joins TRBV5-5 and TRBJ1-1, with D unresolved. CDR1 and CDR2 (germline): SGHKS, YYEKEE (reference sequence). The CDR3 totals 12 residues. V gave up 4 bases and J gave up 5 bases, with 9 bases separating them. The CDR3 region has the DNA TGTGCCAGCAGCCCAGCATGGACTGAAGCTTTCTTT. As protein: CASSPAWTEAFF.

This clonotype was seen only a few times. The chain couples TRBV28 to TRBJ1-2; 9 bases match TRBD1. This CDR3 region has 14 residues. V was clipped by 3 bases and J by 6 bases; unmatched bases: 5. Germline V gene lookup returns CDR1 MDHEN and CDR2 SYDVKM. The CDR3 coding sequence is TGTGCCAGCAGTTTCCCACAGGGGGCGCATGGCTACACCTTC. Translating gives CASSFPQGAHGYTF.

The chain has TRBV18 and TRBJ2-2; D perhaps matches TRBD1 (5 bases). V lost 3 bases and J lost 6, with 14 bases in between. The germline gives CDR1 KGHSH, CDR2 LQKENI. The CDR3 has 15 residues. CDR3 loop: CASSPGTGFAGELFF. CDR3 sequence (DNA): TGTGCCAGCTCACCGGGCACAGGATTTGCCGGGGAGCTGTTTTTT.

A remark on this clonotype: As the CDR3 is not closed by the conserved phenylalanine or tryptophan, this likely results from a read error. The genes are TRBV6-1 and TRBJ1-5; D is uncertain. The CDR3 sequence is 14 residues long. Per the germline V gene, CDR1 is MNHNS and CDR2 is SASEGT. Trimming shortened V by 2 bases and J by 6 bases, and 11 bases separated the two germline ends. As DNA, the CDR3 is TGTGCCAGCAGTGAAACTGGGCAATTTCAGCCCCAGCATCTT. This gives the protein CASSETGQFQPQHL.

In DNA form, the CDR3 reads TGTGCCAGCAGCTCCCGACTAGCGGGAGAGGCCAATGAGCAGTTCTTC. Amino acid sequence: CASSSRLAGEANEQFF. The J gene is TRBJ2-1, the V gene TRBV7-9; 12 bases are a match to TRBD2. The CDR3 extends over 16 amino acids. Trimming at V came to 4 bases and at J to 6 bases, leaving 7 bases not matched to a gene. Germline-derived CDR1 and CDR2 are SEHNR and FQNEAQ (reference sequence).

J is TRBJ2-7 and V is TRBV11-2, with 10 bases matching TRBD2. With 3 bases clipped from V and 6 bases from J, the junction kept 8 bases outside the gene matches. CDR3 length: 15 residues. CDR1 is SGHAT and CDR2 is FQNNGV in the germline V gene. CDR3 DNA: TGTGCCAGCAGCTTCTCGCTAGCGGGAGAGGGCGAGCAGTACTTC. This gives the protein CASSFSLAGEGEQYF. Supplemented by reference TRBV11-2 and TRBJ2-7, the full variable domain reads EAGVAQSPRYKIIEKRQSVAFWCNPISGHATLYWYQQILGQGPKLLIQFQNNGVVDDSQLPKDRFSAERLKGVDSTLKIQPAKLEDSAVYLCASSFSLAGEGEQYFGPGTRLTVT.

The gene calls are TRBV7-3 and TRBJ2-1; D call uncertain. The CDR3 runs to 13 residues. Germline CDR1 is SGHTA and CDR2 is FQGTGA. The V end lost 1 base, the J end lost 7 bases, and 8 bases lay between the germline ends. Here the CDR3 DNA reads TGTGCCAGCAGCTTAATAACGGAAAATGAGCAGTTCTTC. Amino acids: CASSLITENEQFF.

This sequence joins TRBV6-2 or TRBV6-3 and TRBJ2-7; 7 positions agree with TRBD1. J gave up 3 bases and V 7 bases, and 15 bases lay outside the gene matches. The CDR3 covers 16 residues. Germline-derived CDR1 and CDR2 are MNHEY and SVGEGT. CDR3 loop: CASNDWGRGINYEQYF. The CDR3 nucleotides read TGTGCCAGCAACGACTGGGGCAGGGGGATTAACTACGAGCAGTACTTC.

The genes are TRBV20-1 and TRBJ1-1; D is possibly TRBD1 (5 bases). Trimming shortened V by 3 bases and J by 1 base, and 12 bases separated the two germline ends. The CDR3 totals 14 residues. CDR1 is DFQATT, CDR2 SNEGSKA, per germline (reference sequence). CDR3 DNA sequence: TGCAGTGCTAGTTACAGGAGAGGGAACACTGAAGCTTTCTTT. It encodes CSASYRRGNTEAFF.

The V call is TRBV19, the J call TRBJ2-3; TRBD2 aligns across 12 bases. The CDR3 sequence is 17 residues long. Trimming removed 4 bases from V and 0 bases from J; junction bases left unmatched: 5. CDR1 is LNHDA, CDR2 SQIVND, per germline (reference sequence). The CDR3 here is CASSKTGTSGSTDTQYF. Written as DNA, the CDR3 is TGTGCCAGTAGTAAAACCGGGACTAGCGGGAGCACAGATACGCAGTATTTT.